This TCR beta chain came from a study of CD8 T cells in Susac syndrome. A quantity of about 0.5 to 1 ug RNA underwent reverse transcription using random hexamers. One entry per CDR3 protein results from TCRdb running MiXCR on the immunoSEQ multiplex PCR reads. Among roughly 200,000 distinct CDR3 sequences listed, roughly 94% were seen once. V was clipped by 0 bases and J by 4 bases; unmatched bases: 10. This CDR3 has 18 amino acids. Germline values: CDR1 LGHDT, CDR2 YNNKEL (reference sequence). The authors negatively isolated CD8+ and CD4+ T cells and FACS-enriched TEMRA cells. V gene TRBV3-1 combines with J gene TRBJ2-3, with 10 bases fitting TRBD2. Sequencing input: CD4+ T cells from PBMCs. The receptor was isolated from a human donor with Susac syndrome. CDR3 in DNA: TGTGCCAGCAGCCAAGATCATACCAGCGGGGGGGCATCAGATACGCAGTATTTT. It translates to CASSQDHTSGGASDTQYF.